Listed below are T cell receptor beta chains from one sample, sequenced in a study of blood T cell repertoires in COVID-19. Produced via immunoSEQ multiplex PCR; TCRdb's table is partial and in-frame only. The sample yields 88,000 or so clones, 85% to 90% seen once. Sequencing was carried out using peripheral blood. The receptor set was obtained from a man between 60 and 70 years old with acute or convalescent COVID-19. Each CDR3 is given with its conserved first and last residue. A D gene is named only where the DNA matches it firmly. Clone size is stated in some rows and not others, as once, few, many or a class when expanded.

d_call: TRBD1
v_call: TRBV5-1
j_call: TRBJ2-4
cdr3_length: 16
clone_size: -
cdr3_nt: TGCGCCAGCAGCCGCGGACAGGGGGGAGCCAAAAACATTCAGTACTTC
cdr3_aa: CASSRGQGGAKNIQYF

d_call: TRBD2
v_call: TRBV5-1
j_call: TRBJ2-7
cdr3_length: 15
clone_size: -
cdr3_nt: TGCGCCAGCAGCTCCGGACTAGCGGGAGATGGAGAGCAGTACTTC
cdr3_aa: CASSSGLAGDGEQYF

d_call: TRBD2
v_call: TRBV7-2
j_call: TRBJ2-3
cdr3_length: 14
clone_size: -
cdr3_nt: TGTGCCAGCAGCTTGGGGCTAGCGGCGAATACGCAGTATTTT
cdr3_aa: CASSLGLAANTQYF

d_call: -
v_call: TRBV27
j_call: TRBJ1-5
cdr3_length: 14
clone_size: -
cdr3_nt: TGTGCCAGCAGTTACAGGGCAGGCAATCAGCCCCAGCATTTT
cdr3_aa: CASSYRAGNQPQHF

d_call: -
v_call: TRBV2
j_call: TRBJ1-1
cdr3_length: 14
clone_size: -
cdr3_nt: TGTGCCAGCAGTGAACTTGGCGGGCGGGCTGAAGCTTTCTTT
cdr3_aa: CASSELGGRAEAFF

d_call: -
v_call: TRBV5-1
j_call: TRBJ1-1
cdr3_length: 15
clone_size: -
cdr3_nt: TGCGCCAGCAGCTTGGCCGTGACAGTAAACACTGAAGCTTTCTTT
cdr3_aa: CASSLAVTVNTEAFF

d_call: -
v_call: TRBV13
j_call: TRBJ1-1
cdr3_length: 15
clone_size: -
cdr3_nt: TGTGCCAGCAGCCCGAGCGGGGGGCGGGTCACTGAAGCTTTCTTT
cdr3_aa: CASSPSGGRVTEAFF

d_call: -
v_call: TRBV6-5
j_call: TRBJ1-2
cdr3_length: 13
clone_size: -
cdr3_nt: TGTGCCAGCATTCCAGGTAGCCAGGGCGGCTACACCTTC
cdr3_aa: CASIPGSQGGYTF

d_call: TRBD2
v_call: TRBV20-1
j_call: TRBJ2-2
cdr3_length: 16
clone_size: -
cdr3_nt: TGCAGTGCTAGTCGAGCGGGAGGGCCGGGCACCGGGGAGCTGTTTTTT
cdr3_aa: CSASRAGGPGTGELFF

d_call: -
v_call: TRBV6-5
j_call: TRBJ2-7
cdr3_length: 11
clone_size: -
cdr3_nt: TGTGCCAGCACGGGGTTCGACGAGCAGTACTTC
cdr3_aa: CASTGFDEQYF

d_call: -
v_call: TRBV19
j_call: TRBJ2-6
cdr3_length: 18
clone_size: -
cdr3_nt: TGTGCCAGTAACCCGTGGGCGGGGAAATTCTCTGGGGCCAACGTCCTGACTTTC
cdr3_aa: CASNPWAGKFSGANVLTF

d_call: -
v_call: TRBV6-5
j_call: TRBJ2-3
cdr3_length: 14
clone_size: -
cdr3_nt: TGTGCCAGCACGGGGAGTCCACCGACAGATACGCAGTATTTT
cdr3_aa: CASTGSPPTDTQYF

d_call: TRBD2
v_call: TRBV7-6
j_call: TRBJ2-3
cdr3_length: 14
clone_size: -
cdr3_nt: TGTGCCAGCAGCCCCGGGGGGTACACAGATACGCAGTATTTT
cdr3_aa: CASSPGGYTDTQYF

d_call: TRBD1
v_call: TRBV3-1/TRBV3-2
j_call: TRBJ1-1
cdr3_length: 18
clone_size: few
cdr3_nt: TGTGCCAGCAGCCAAGATTCCCGGACAGGGGTTCGGGACACTGAAGCTTTCTTT
cdr3_aa: CASSQDSRTGVRDTEAFF

d_call: TRBD1
v_call: TRBV4-3
j_call: TRBJ2-7
cdr3_length: 16
clone_size: -
cdr3_nt: TGCGCCAGCAGCCAATGGGGACAGGGGAGCTCCTACGAGCAGTACTTC
cdr3_aa: CASSQWGQGSSYEQYF